The entry that follows covers one TCR beta chain sequence. This sample is part of a study of blood T cell repertoires in COVID-19. Original analysis: Quantification of nucleated cells was approximated via reference gene primer amplification. Assay: immunoSEQ multiplex PCR; the TCRdb copy retains only in-frame clones and omits some. V, J and clone size derive from that table, while D and trimming were established from the DNA sequence. Found here are about 670,000 clones, about 87% of them singletons; the top ten hold about 0.26%. The CDR3 covers 14 residues. Germline-derived CDR1 and CDR2 are LNHNV and YYDKDF (reference sequence). Losses at the gene ends were 8 bases for V and 7 bases for J; bases not matched to a gene: 4.

The source material was peripheral blood. This chain connects TRBV15 to TRBJ2-1, with TRBD2 identical over 14 bases. The TCR was taken from a woman aged 18-29 years with acute or convalescent COVID-19. The CDR3 DNA reads TGTGCCACCTGGTGGACTAGCGGGGGGAATGAGCAGTTCTTC. It codes for CATWWTSGGNEQFF.